This section outlines one TCR beta chain sequence together with its context. The trim removed 2 bases at V and 4 bases at J, leaving 2 bases unmatched. This CDR3 has 16 residues. Per germline, CDR1 MNHNY and CDR2 SVGAGI (reference sequence). This sample stems from a study of CD8 T cells in Susac syndrome. Isolation of CD8+ and CD4+ T cells was performed negatively, whereas enrichment of TEMRA cells was done by FACS. Random hexamers were used to reverse transcribe an amount of about 0.45 to 1 ug RNA. Amplification of TCR beta CDR3 across 54 Vbeta and 13 Jbeta was performed with immunoSEQ multiplex PCR. TCRdb re-called the immunoSEQ multiplex PCR reads with MiXCR, one entry per CDR3 protein. The data contain about 190,000 distinct CDR3 sequences, 91% of them singletons.

The V call is TRBV6-6, the J call TRBJ2-3; the match to TRBD2 covers 14 bases. Sample: CD4+ T cells from PBMCs. This TCR was recovered from a human donor with Susac syndrome. CDR3 nucleotide sequence: TGTGCCAGCAGTTACGGGACTAGCGGGAGAGCAGATACGCAGTATTTT. It translates to CASSYGTSGRADTQYF.